This T cell receptor (beta chain) was sequenced for a study of breast tumors, draining lymph nodes, adjacent tissues. The V gene lost 10 bases and the J gene lost 2 bases, with 12 bases spanning the gap. The CDR3 contains 13 residues. Germline CDR1 is LNHDA and CDR2 is SQIVND (reference sequence). The lymph nodes were axillary draining lymph nodes from breast cancer patients. TCRdb passed the multiplex PCR reads through MiXCR, listing each CDR3 protein once. The data show about 230,000 distinct CDR3 sequences, roughly 30% seen once. This clonotype was seen many times. The sequenced sample consisted of axillary lymph node tissue. The receptor's source is a female donor with breast cancer. Some clones in this sample may be carry-over from other donors' samples. V and J are TRBV19 and TRBJ2-1; perhaps TRBD2 as D (5 bases). The CDR3 DNA reads as TGTGCCACTAGCCCCGACACCTACAATGAGCAGTTCTTC. This translates into CATSPDTYNEQFF.